A single T cell receptor (beta chain) is shown here with its context. Its antigen is unknown. Time point noted: naive CD8 control sorted from an acute-time-point sample. The sample comes from a study of CD8 T cells in acute hepatitis C reinfection. Study-level findings and limits: Exact CDR3 sharing with other epitopes was rare, possibly method-limited. Overrepresentation in the naive pool did not explain the preferential TRBV04 and TRBV06 usage seen in all groups.

The length of the CDR3 is 12 residues. CDR1 is WSHSY, CDR2 SAAADI, per germline. V was pared by 8 bases and J by 5 bases, with 3 bases of the junction left unmatched. Data came from immunoSEQ multiplex PCR; TCRdb stores just in-frame clones and leaves some out. In the table there are about 38,000 clones, 70% to 90% of which are singletons. Sequences were obtained from naive CD8+ T cells from PBMCs. The receptor's source is a young woman who spontaneously cleared hepatitis C infection. The rearrangement links TRBV10-2 to TRBJ2-7, with 10 bases aligning to TRBD1. The CDR3, as DNA: TGCGCCAGCGGGACAGGGGTCCACGAGCAGTACTTC. As protein: CASGTGVHEQYF.